This T cell receptor beta chain is drawn from a study of post-analysis software for immune sequencing data. Study context: Disease trajectories encompassed relapsing-remitting, secondary progressive and progressive-relapsing multiple sclerosis. General study points: A handful of TRBV segments were more frequent in patients than controls; TRBV5-6, TRBV5-1 and TRBV20-1 belonged to this group. For normalized Chao1 diversity, multiple sclerosis patients scored significantly lower than controls did.

Researchers reported that TCR beta cDNA libraries carried unique molecular identifiers. MiXCR was run by TCRdb on the PCR reads, yielding one entry per CDR3 protein. The sample has around 710,000 distinct CDR3 sequences, just over 45% seen once; the top ten hold roughly 4.9%. In regard to this clonotype: The antigen is undetermined.

Germline V gene sequence: CDR1 MNHNS, CDR2 SASEGT. This CDR3 region has 15 residues. With 2 bases removed from V and 2 bases from J, the gap between germline ends came to 11 bases. The origin of this receptor is a girl between 5 and 17 years old with multiple sclerosis. The chain links TRBV6-1 to TRBJ2-3; D unclear. Sequencing was carried out using blood. The CDR3 protein is CASSERWGNTDTQYF. The CDR3 nucleotides are TGTGCCAGCAGTGAACGTTGGGGTAACACAGATACGCAGTATTTT.